The entry that follows covers one T cell receptor (beta chain) sequence. As yet, its antigen is unknown. The sample belongs to a study of OX40 agonist ivuxolimab in advanced cancers. As for the study in general: The eligibility criteria allowed prior anti-PD-1, anti-PD-L1 or anti-CTLA-4 therapy, and about 40% had some.

Notes on the study in general: With doses of 0.1 to 3.0 mg/kg, CD4+ and CD8+ blood T cells had undergone clonal expansion by week 6.

Blood samples were obtained at baseline, cycle 4 day 1, and cycle 7 day 1. Germline lookup yields CDR1 SGDLS and CDR2 YYNGEE. The V gene lost 5 bases and the J gene lost 6 bases, with 14 bases spanning the gap. The CDR3 covers 14 residues. Assay used: immunoSEQ multiplex PCR; TCRdb lists only in-frame clones, some missing. The sample includes tens of thousands of clones, roughly 86% of them seen just once. This sample comprised CD4+ or CD8+ T cells sorted from blood, obtained in a trial of the OX40 agonist ivuxolimab. The gene calls are TRBV9 and TRBJ2-2, with a weak D call TRBD1 (6 bases). The receptor was derived from an adult with an advanced solid tumor such as melanoma, head and neck, liver or kidney cancer. In DNA form, the CDR3 reads TGTGCCAGCAGTGGGACAATCTTAGCCGGGGAGCTGTTTTTT. Its protein is CASSGTILAGELFF.